What follows is one TCR beta chain and its context. Its antigen has not been determined. No qualities accompany the bases; no much larger clone lies one base away. Each collaborating institution followed its own protocols to collect whole blood in K2EDTA tubes. For TCRbeta analysis, collaborator samples were shipped as frozen whole blood, as isolated PBMCs, or as DNA extracted from either sample type. The V end gives up 4 bases and the J end 0 bases, leaving 12 bases in the junction not matched to a gene. The CDR3, from cysteine to phenylalanine, totals 17 residues. Only the CDR3 part of the read is kept: 51 bases, read in frame from the first base. For CDR1 and CDR2, the germline V gene lists SGHRS and YFSETQ. This sample was taken from a study of blood T cell repertoires in COVID-19 (dated by TCRdb to 2018 to 2020). The study in broad terms: Samples from collaborators originated in the United States, Italy and Spain and spanned both the acute and convalescent phases of COVID-19. The prospective study material was composed of cDNA or gDNA derived from T cells, B-cell-depleted T cells, or PBMCs. Deeply sampled blood TCRbeta repertoires from subjects exposed to, actively infected with, or recovered from COVID-19 were included in the dataset. The repertoires were made available in a free public database intended to serve as a resource for research on the immune response to SARS-CoV-2. The samples were drawn from two sources: the first 160 participants of the ongoing ImmuneRACE study, and over 1,000 subjects contributed by 6 global collaborators. Nearly every sample came with metadata listing a de-identified subject ID, COVID-19 status, age in years and sex. Where available, HLA class I and class II types were taken from metadata supplied by the sample provider and were not determined by assay-based typing.

Findings and caveats that apply to the study as a whole: The quantity of clinical and demographic metadata differed by source and by participant and was supplied without curation.

TCRbeta CDR3 regions were amplified from genomic DNA by means of the immunoSEQ Assay, a bias-controlled multiplex PCR. The paper's processing steps were these. Within the assay, amplification of reference gene primers was used to estimate how many nucleated cells each sample contained. To quantify the absolute abundance of each unique TCRbeta CDR3 rearrangement, sequence reads were collapsed and filtered. For each sample, productive Simpson clonality was calculated by taking the square root of Simpson's diversity index across productive rearrangements. This immuneACCESS table, as held by TCRdb, lists in-frame sequences with V and J called but not all clones. Of the missing ones, under half trace to an unresolved V gene in checked studies; the others have no known cause. V and J calls and clone size follow that table, whereas D and trimming were derived from the DNA. The sample table shows 50,000 to 75,000 clones, and 90% to 95% are seen once. The top ten hold roughly 8.1% of the sample.

The chain links TRBV5-1 with TRBJ2-7; a stretch of 8 junction bases matches TRBD2. The sequence was obtained from a human donor in a cohort sampled during active COVID-19. Material: peripheral blood. The DNA is TGCGCCAGCAGCGTGACCCACGGAAGCGGGAGCTCCTACGAGCAGTACTTC. Translated, it reads CASSVTHGSGSSYEQYF.